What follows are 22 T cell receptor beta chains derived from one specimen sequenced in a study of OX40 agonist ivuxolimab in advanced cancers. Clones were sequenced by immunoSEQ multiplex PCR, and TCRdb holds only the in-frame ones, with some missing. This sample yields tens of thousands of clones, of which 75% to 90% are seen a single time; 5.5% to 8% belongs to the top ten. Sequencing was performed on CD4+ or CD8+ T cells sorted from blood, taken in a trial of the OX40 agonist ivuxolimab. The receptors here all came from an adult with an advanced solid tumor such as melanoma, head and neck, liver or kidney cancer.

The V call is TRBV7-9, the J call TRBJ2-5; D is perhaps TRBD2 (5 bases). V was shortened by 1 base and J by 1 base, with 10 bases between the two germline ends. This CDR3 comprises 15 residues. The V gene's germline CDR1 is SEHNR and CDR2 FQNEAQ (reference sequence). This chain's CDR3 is CASSLVRAAQETQYF. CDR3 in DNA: TGTGCCAGCAGCTTAGTGAGGGCAGCCCAAGAGACCCAGTACTTC. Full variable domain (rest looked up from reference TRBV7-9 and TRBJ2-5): DTGVSQNPRHKITKRGQNVTFRCDPISEHNRLYWYRQTLGQGPEFLTYFQNEAQLEKSRLLSDRFSAERPKGSFSTLEIQRTEQGDSAMYLCASSLVRAAQETQYFGPGTRLLVL.

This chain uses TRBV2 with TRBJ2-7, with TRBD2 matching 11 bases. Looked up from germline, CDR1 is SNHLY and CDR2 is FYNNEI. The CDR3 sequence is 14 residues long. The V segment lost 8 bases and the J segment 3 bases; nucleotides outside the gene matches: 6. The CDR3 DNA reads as TGTGCCAGCTGGGGGACTAGCGGAGACTACGAGCAGTACTTC. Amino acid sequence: CASWGTSGDYEQYF.

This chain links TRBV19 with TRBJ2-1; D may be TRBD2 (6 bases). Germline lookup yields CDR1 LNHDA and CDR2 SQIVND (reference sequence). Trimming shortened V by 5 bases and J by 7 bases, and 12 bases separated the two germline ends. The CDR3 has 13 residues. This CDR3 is CASSWVGGNEQFF. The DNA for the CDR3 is TGTGCCAGTAGTTGGGTGGGGGGTAATGAGCAGTTCTTC.

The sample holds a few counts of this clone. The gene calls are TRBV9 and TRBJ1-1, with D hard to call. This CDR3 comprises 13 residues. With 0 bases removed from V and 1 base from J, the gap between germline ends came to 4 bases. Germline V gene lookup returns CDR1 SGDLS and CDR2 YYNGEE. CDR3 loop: CASSVAENTEAFF. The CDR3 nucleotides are TGTGCCAGCAGCGTAGCGGAGAACACTGAAGCTTTCTTT.

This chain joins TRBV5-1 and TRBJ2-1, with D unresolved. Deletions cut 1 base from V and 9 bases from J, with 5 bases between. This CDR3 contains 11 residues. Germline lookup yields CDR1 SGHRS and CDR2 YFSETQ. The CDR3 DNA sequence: TGCGCCAGCAGCTTGAGGTCTGAGCAGTTCTTC. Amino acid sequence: CASSLRSEQFF.

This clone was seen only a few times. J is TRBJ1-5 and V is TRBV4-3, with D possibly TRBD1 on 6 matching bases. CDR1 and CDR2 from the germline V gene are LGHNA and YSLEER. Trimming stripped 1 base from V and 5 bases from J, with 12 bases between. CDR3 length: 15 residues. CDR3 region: CASSQALDSYQPQHF. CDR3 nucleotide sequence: TGCGCCAGCAGCCAAGCCCTGGACAGCTATCAGCCCCAGCATTTT.

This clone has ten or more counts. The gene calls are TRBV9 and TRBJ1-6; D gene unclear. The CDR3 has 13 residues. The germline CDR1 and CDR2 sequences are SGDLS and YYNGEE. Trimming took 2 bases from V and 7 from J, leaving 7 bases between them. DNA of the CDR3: TGTGCCAGCAGCGTTACAGAAAATTCACCCCTCCACTTT. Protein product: CASSVTENSPLHF.

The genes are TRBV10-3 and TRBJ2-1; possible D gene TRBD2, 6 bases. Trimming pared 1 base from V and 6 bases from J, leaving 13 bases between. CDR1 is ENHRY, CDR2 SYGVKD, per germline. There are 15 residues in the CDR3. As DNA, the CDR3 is TGTGCCATCAGTGAGTTCGCAACTAGCAGCAATGAGCAGTTCTTC. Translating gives CAISEFATSSNEQFF.

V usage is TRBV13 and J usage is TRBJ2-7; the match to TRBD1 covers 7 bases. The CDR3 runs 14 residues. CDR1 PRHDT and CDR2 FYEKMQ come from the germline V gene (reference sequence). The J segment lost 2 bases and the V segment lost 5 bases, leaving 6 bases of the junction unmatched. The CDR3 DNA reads TGTGCCAGCAGCATGGGGGACAGACCCTACGAGCAGTACTTC. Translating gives CASSMGDRPYEQYF.

CDR3 in amino acids: CASSFPKTGGNTEAFF. CDR3 bases: TGTGCCAGCAGCTTTCCAAAGACAGGGGGGAACACTGAAGCTTTCTTT. The chain has TRBV11-2 and TRBJ1-1, with 9 positions matching TRBD1. The CDR3 consists of 16 residues. Germline CDR1 reads SGHAT; CDR2 reads FQNNGV. The trim removed 3 bases at V and 1 base at J, leaving 6 bases unmatched.

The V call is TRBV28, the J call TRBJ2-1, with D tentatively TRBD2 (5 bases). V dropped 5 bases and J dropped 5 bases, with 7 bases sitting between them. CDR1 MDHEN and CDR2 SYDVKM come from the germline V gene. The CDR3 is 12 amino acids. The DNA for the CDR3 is TGTGCCAGCAGTCCCGGGAACAATGAGCAGTTCTTC. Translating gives CASSPGNNEQFF.

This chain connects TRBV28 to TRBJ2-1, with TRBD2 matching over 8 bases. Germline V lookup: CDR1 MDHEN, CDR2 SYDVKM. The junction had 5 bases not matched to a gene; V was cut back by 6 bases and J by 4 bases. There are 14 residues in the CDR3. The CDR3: CASRIIAGYNEQFF. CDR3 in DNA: TGTGCCAGCAGAATAATAGCGGGATACAATGAGCAGTTCTTC.

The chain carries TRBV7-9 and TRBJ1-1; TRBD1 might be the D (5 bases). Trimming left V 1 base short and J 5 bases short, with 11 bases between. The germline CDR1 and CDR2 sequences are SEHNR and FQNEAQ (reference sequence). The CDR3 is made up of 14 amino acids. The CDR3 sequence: CASSLVGGATEAFF. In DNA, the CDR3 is TGTGCCAGCAGCTTAGTAGGAGGGGCGACTGAAGCTTTCTTT.

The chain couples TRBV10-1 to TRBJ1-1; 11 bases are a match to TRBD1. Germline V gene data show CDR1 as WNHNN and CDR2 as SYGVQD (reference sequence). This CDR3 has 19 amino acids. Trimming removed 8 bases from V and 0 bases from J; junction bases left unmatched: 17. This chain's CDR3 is CASPEDRGLSGDMNTEAFF. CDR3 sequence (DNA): TGCGCCAGCCCAGAGGACAGGGGGCTTTCTGGGGACATGAACACTGAAGCTTTCTTT.

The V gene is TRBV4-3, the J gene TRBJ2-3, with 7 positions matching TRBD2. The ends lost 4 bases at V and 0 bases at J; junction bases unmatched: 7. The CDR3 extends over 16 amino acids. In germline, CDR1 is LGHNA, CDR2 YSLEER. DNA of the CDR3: TGCGCCAGCAGCCTCAGTTGGCGGGGGAGCACAGATACGCAGTATTTT. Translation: CASSLSWRGSTDTQYF.

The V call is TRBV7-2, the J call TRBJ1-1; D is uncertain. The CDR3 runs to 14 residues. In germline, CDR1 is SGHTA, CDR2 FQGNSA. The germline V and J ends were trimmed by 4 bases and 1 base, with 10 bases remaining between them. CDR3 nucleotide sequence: TGTGCCAGCAGCTCCACCTTAGGGAACACTGAAGCTTTCTTT. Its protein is CASSSTLGNTEAFF.

The chain's CDR3 is CASSYSPFGGETQYF. The CDR3 DNA is TGTGCCAGCAGTTATTCTCCTTTTGGGGGAGAGACCCAGTACTTC. The gene calls are TRBV6-5 and TRBJ2-5, with D perhaps given as TRBD1 or TRBD2 (5 bases each). The length of the CDR3 is 15 residues. Germline V gene lookup returns CDR1 MNHEY and CDR2 SVGAGI. V was trimmed by 3 bases and J by 4 bases, leaving 15 bases between them.

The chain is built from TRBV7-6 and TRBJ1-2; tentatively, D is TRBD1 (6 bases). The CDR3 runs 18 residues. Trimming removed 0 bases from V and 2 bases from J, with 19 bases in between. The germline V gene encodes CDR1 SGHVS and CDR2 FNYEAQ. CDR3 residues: CASSLAPPYTGNNYGYTF. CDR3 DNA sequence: TGTGCCAGCAGCTTAGCGCCCCCCTATACAGGGAACAACTATGGCTACACCTTC.

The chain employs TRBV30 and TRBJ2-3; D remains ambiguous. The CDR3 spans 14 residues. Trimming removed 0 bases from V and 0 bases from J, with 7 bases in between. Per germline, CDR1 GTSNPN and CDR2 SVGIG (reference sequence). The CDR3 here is CAWSVPTSTDTQYF. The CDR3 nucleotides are TGTGCCTGGAGTGTACCTACTAGCACAGATACGCAGTATTTT.

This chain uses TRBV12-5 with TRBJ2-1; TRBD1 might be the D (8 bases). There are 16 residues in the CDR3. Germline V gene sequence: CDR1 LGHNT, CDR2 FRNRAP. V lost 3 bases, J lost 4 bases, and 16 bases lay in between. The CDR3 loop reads CASGFSTGGVYNEQFF. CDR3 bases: TGTGCTAGTGGTTTCAGTACAGGGGGGGTTTACAATGAGCAGTTCTTC.

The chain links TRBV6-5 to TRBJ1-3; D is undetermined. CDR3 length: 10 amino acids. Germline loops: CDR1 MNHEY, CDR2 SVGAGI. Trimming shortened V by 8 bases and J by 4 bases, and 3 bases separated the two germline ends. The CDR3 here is CASVGNTIYF. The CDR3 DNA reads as TGTGCCAGCGTGGGAAACACCATATATTTT.

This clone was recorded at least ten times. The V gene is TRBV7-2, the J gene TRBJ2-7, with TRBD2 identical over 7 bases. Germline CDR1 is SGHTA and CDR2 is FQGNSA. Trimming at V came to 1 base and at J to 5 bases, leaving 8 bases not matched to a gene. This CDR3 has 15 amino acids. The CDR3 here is CASSLEGREINEQYF. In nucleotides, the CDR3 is TGTGCCAGCAGCTTAGAAGGGCGGGAGATAAACGAGCAGTACTTC.